This TCR beta chain was observed in a study of control samples from healthy donors and cancer patients. This clone has a single count. V trimming: 4 bases; J trimming: 5 bases; junction bases outside the gene matches: 4. The CDR3 extends over 15 amino acids. The germline gives CDR1 SEHNR, CDR2 FQNEAQ (reference sequence). Sequenced by immunoSEQ multiplex PCR; TCRdb stores in-frame clones only, minus some. This table has about 96,000 clones, approximately 95% appearing once. The chain recombines TRBV7-9 with TRBJ2-3; 12 bases line up with TRBD2. The clonotype comes from a man between 18 and 35 years old in good health. Sequenced: blood. The CDR3 DNA follows: TGTGCCAGCAGCTCTCTAGCGGGAGGGATAGATACGCAGTATTTT. It specifies CASSSLAGGIDTQYF.